The 18 T cell receptor beta chains below come from one sample, sequenced in a study of cytomegalovirus exposure and HLA in healthy donors. With 60 Vbeta and 13 Jbeta primers, the PCR was carried out. Some clones are missing from TCRdb's copy, which holds only in-frame ones; the method was immunoSEQ multiplex PCR. This table has about 130,000 clones, roughly 85% appearing once. Sequenced material: PBMCs. These receptors all come from a boy under 18 in good health and CMV-seronegative.

V is TRBV30 and J is TRBJ2-3, with 7 nucleotides matching TRBD2. This CDR3 region has 12 residues. The J segment lost 5 bases and the V segment lost 5 bases, leaving 4 bases of the junction unmatched. CDR1 is GTSNPN, CDR2 SVGIG, per germline (reference sequence). CDR3 in DNA: TGTGCCTGGGGTCCGGGGGGAGATACGCAGTATTTT. This codes for CAWGPGGDTQYF.

This chain connects TRBV7-3 to TRBJ2-3; 8 bases agree with TRBD2. Per the germline V gene, CDR1 is SGHTA and CDR2 is FQGTGA. The junction had 14 bases not matched to a gene; V was cut back by 4 bases and J by 5 bases. The CDR3 contains 17 residues. CDR3 amino acids: CASSSVFPGLGRDTQYF. In DNA, the CDR3 is TGTGCCAGCAGCTCCGTCTTCCCGGGACTAGGACGAGATACGCAGTATTTT.

The count of this clone is one. One junction end does not reproduce the germline sequence, and a read error may be involved. The gene calls are TRBV30 and TRBJ2-6, with TRBD1 as a possible D gene (6 bases). CDR1 GTSNPN and CDR2 SVGIG come from the germline V gene (reference sequence). The CDR3 has 16 amino acids. The CDR3 nucleotides read TGTGCCTGGAGCACGGGACACCGATCTGGGGCCAACGTCCCGACTTTC. Translating gives CAWSTGHRSGANVPTF.

V and J are TRBV27 and TRBJ2-1; 13 bases match TRBD2. Trimming removed 5 bases from V and 0 bases from J; junction bases left unmatched: 1. The CDR3 consists of 16 residues. Germline V CDR1 and CDR2: MNHEY, SMNVEV (reference sequence). The CDR3 reads CASSRTSGSSYNEQFF. The DNA of the CDR3 is TGTGCCAGCAGTCGGACTAGCGGGAGCTCCTACAATGAGCAGTTCTTC.

This clone was detected only once. The chain carries TRBV27 and TRBJ2-7, with D perhaps TRBD1 (6 bases). The germline CDR1 and CDR2 sequences are MNHEY and SMNVEV (reference sequence). This CDR3 region has 13 residues. V was clipped by 3 bases and J by 4 bases, with 10 bases between them. The CDR3: CASSFGTPYEQYF. Here the CDR3 DNA reads TGTGCCAGCAGTTTTGGGACACCTTACGAGCAGTACTTC.

The rearrangement uses TRBV4-2 and TRBJ2-3; D remains ambiguous. CDR1 and CDR2 (germline): LGHNA, YNFKEQ. The CDR3 sequence is 16 residues long. V was pared by 4 bases and J by 1 base, with 15 bases between. In nucleotides, the CDR3 is TGTGCCAGCAGCCGCCGGGTAGCCGTAGGCACAGATACGCAGTATTTT. Amino acids: CASSRRVAVGTDTQYF.

This chain connects TRBV5-4 to TRBJ2-7, with 9 bases matching TRBD1. The CDR3 contains 15 residues. Germline V gives CDR1 SGHNT, CDR2 YYREEE (reference sequence). The J segment lost 2 bases and the V segment lost 0 bases, leaving 3 bases of the junction unmatched. The CDR3 sequence: CASSLGGTGTYEQYF. The CDR3 DNA reads TGTGCCAGCAGCTTGGGGGGGACAGGGACCTACGAGCAGTACTTC.

This sequence joins TRBV11-3 and TRBJ2-2; 7 bases are shared with TRBD2. CDR1 is SGHNT, CDR2 YENEEA, per germline. The CDR3 has 16 amino acids. The J segment lost 1 base and the V segment lost 1 base, leaving 3 bases of the junction unmatched. CDR3 in amino acids: CASSLVGGGNTGELFF. CDR3 sequence (DNA): TGTGCCAGCAGCTTAGTCGGCGGGGGGAACACCGGGGAGCTGTTTTTT.

The J gene is TRBJ2-7, the V gene TRBV10-3; TRBD2 matches 10 bases. Germline V gene lookup returns CDR1 ENHRY and CDR2 SYGVKD. After removal of 8 bases from V and 1 base from J, the junction contained 8 bases not matched to a gene. The length of the CDR3 is 15 residues. For the CDR3, the DNA is TGTGCCATCCTACGTCTAGCGGGAGAATCCTACGAGCAGTACTTC. This codes for CAILRLAGESYEQYF.

This chain uses TRBV9 with TRBJ2-3, with D possibly being TRBD2 (5 bases). CDR3 length: 14 amino acids. Trimming removed 0 bases at V and 2 bases at J, with 7 bases between. Germline lookup yields CDR1 SGDLS and CDR2 YYNGEE. For the CDR3, the DNA is TGTGCCAGCAGCGTAGCGGGGATCACAGATACGCAGTATTTT. Translation gives CASSVAGITDTQYF.

CDR3 bases: TGCAGCGTTGACGGGGGGGCGGGGGAAAAACTGTTTTTT. Amino acid sequence: CSVDGGAGEKLFF. The chain couples TRBV29-1 to TRBJ1-4, with D tentatively TRBD1 (6 bases). CDR1 and CDR2 from the germline V gene are SQVTM and ANQGSEA. V lost 3 bases and J lost 8, with 13 bases in between. The CDR3 covers 13 residues.

CDR3 coding DNA: TGTGCCTGGAGTGCCTGGACTAGTTCTGAGCAGTTCTTC. Its protein product is CAWSAWTSSEQFF. The chain recombines TRBV30 with TRBJ2-1, with 7 bases lining up with TRBD2. V dropped 1 base and J dropped 9; count of bases not matched to a gene: 6. Germline V gene sequence: CDR1 GTSNPN, CDR2 SVGIG (reference sequence). This CDR3 contains 13 residues. Together with reference TRBV30 and TRBJ2-1, the CDR3 gives the full variable domain: SQTIHQWPATLVQPVGSPLSLECTVEGTSNPNLYWYRQAAGRGLQLLFYSVGIGQISSEVPQNLSASRPQDRQFILSSKKLLLSDSGFYLCAWSAWTSSEQFFGPGTRLTVL.

The chain has TRBV6-5 and TRBJ1-1; D possibly corresponds to TRBD1 (5 bases). Trimming took 0 bases from V and 4 from J, leaving 9 bases between them. CDR3 length: 14 amino acids. Germline lookup yields CDR1 MNHEY and CDR2 SVGAGI. CDR3 protein: CASSYSGGPTEAFF. The DNA for the CDR3 is TGTGCCAGCAGTTACTCGGGGGGACCCACTGAAGCTTTCTTT.

The V gene is TRBV4-1, the J gene TRBJ2-6; D not resolved. Trimming stripped 0 bases from V and 0 bases from J, with 18 bases between. CDR1 and CDR2 from the germline V gene are MGHRA and YSYEKL. The CDR3 extends over 20 amino acids. CDR3: CASSQDIREPPFSGANVLTF. The CDR3 DNA reads TGCGCCAGCAGCCAAGATATAAGAGAACCCCCATTCTCTGGGGCCAACGTCCTGACTTTC.

CDR3 protein: CASSFPGQGSHGYTF. In nucleotides, the CDR3 is TGTGCCAGCAGCTTCCCGGGACAGGGGTCTCACGGCTACACCTTC. V gene TRBV7-9 combines with J gene TRBJ1-2, with 10 bases matching TRBD1. This CDR3 region has 15 residues. J lost 8 bases, V lost 3 bases, and 9 bases had no gene match. Germline V lookup: CDR1 SEHNR, CDR2 FQNEAQ (reference sequence).

This clone appeared a few times. V is TRBV6-5 and J is TRBJ2-7, with D possibly matching TRBD2 (5 bases). CDR1 is MNHEY, CDR2 SVGAGI, per germline. CDR3 size: 13 residues. With 6 bases removed from V and 5 bases from J, the gap between germline ends came to 14 bases. The CDR3 loop is CASRLEERNEQYF. Written as DNA, the CDR3 is TGTGCCAGCAGGCTGGAGGAGCGGAACGAGCAGTACTTC.

The chain combines TRBV9 with TRBJ2-1; 8 bases fit TRBD2. This CDR3 is 17 amino acids long. The germline V gene has CDR1 SGDLS and CDR2 YYNGEE. V lost 0 bases to trimming and J lost 8 bases; unmatched junction nucleotides: 13. The CDR3 is CASSVANGRAEDDEQFF. The CDR3 region has the DNA TGTGCCAGCAGCGTAGCTAACGGGAGGGCCGAGGATGATGAGCAGTTCTTC. Variable domain in full (rest from reference TRBV9 and TRBJ2-1): DSGVTQTPKHLITATGQRVTLRCSPRSGDLSVYWYQQSLDQGLQFLIQYYNGEERAKGNILERFSAQQFPDLHSELNLSSLELGDSALYFCASSVANGRAEDDEQFFGPGTRLTVL.

The chain recombines TRBV5-6 with TRBJ2-3, with 7 bases identical to TRBD2. Germline assignment: CDR1 SGHDT and CDR2 YYEEEE. The CDR3 is 15 amino acids. After removal of 3 bases from V and 1 base from J, the junction contained 5 bases not matched to a gene. CDR3 DNA: TGTGCCAGCAGCTCGAGCGGGATCGGCACAGATACGCAGTATTTT. Its protein is CASSSSGIGTDTQYF.